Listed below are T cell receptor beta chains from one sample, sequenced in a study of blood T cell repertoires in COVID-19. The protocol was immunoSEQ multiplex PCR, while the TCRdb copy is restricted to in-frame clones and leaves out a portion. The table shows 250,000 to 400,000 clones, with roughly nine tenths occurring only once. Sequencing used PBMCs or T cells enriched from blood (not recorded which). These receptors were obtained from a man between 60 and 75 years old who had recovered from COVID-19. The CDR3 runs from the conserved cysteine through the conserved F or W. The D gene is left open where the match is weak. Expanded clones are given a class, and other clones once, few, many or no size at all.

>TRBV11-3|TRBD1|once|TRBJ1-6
TGTGCCAGCAGCTCGGGAACAGGGGTTCTTACTATAGATAATTCACCCCTCCACTTT
CASSSGTGVLTIDNSPLHF
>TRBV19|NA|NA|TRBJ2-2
TGTGCCAGTAGTATGTTTACGGGGGTTAGCGGGGAGCTGTTTTTT
CASSMFTGVSGELFF
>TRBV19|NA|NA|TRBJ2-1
TGTGCCAGTAGTATCGCACAGAACCCCCGTGGAGAGCAGTTCTTC
CASSIAQNPRGEQFF
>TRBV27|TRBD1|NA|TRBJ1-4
TGTGCCAGCACCTGGGGACAGGCTAATGAAAAACTGTTTTTT
CASTWGQANEKLFF
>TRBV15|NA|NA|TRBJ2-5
TGTGCCACCAGCACCATCCAAGAGACCCAGTACTTC
CATSTIQETQYF
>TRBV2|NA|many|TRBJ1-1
TGTGCCAGCAGGCCAGGGGTCCAATCTGAAGCTTTCTTT
CASRPGVQSEAFF
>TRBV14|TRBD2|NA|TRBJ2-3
TGTGCCAGCAGCCAAGTCTTGGGAGACGGAACTAGCGGGAGGACAGATACGCAGTATTTT
CASSQVLGDGTSGRTDTQYF
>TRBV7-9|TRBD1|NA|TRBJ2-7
TGTGCCAGCAGCGGGGACAGCTACGAGCAGTACTTC
CASSGDSYEQYF
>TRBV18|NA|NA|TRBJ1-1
TGTGCCAGCTCACCCCCCGGGGAGAACGGGGTAACTTTCTTT
CASSPPGENGVTFF
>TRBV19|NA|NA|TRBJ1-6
TGTGCCAGTAGTGTTCAGGGGAATAATTCACCCCTCCACTTT
CASSVQGNNSPLHF
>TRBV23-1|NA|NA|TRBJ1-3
TGCGCCAGCAGTCCAGGGGTTGGAAACACCATATATTTT
CASSPGVGNTIYF
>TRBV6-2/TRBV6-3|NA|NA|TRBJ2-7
TGTGCCAGCAGTTATACAGGAACCTACGAGCAGTACTTC
CASSYTGTYEQYF
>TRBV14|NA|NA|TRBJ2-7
TGTGCCAGCAGCCCATATTCCGGGACAAAGTACGAGCAGTACTTC
CASSPYSGTKYEQYF
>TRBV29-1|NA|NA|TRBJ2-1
TGCAGCGTTGAAGGTGGGAGCGTGAATGAGCAGTTCTTC
CSVEGGSVNEQFF
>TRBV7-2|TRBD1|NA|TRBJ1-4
TGTGCCAGCAGGTCCGGGACAGCAAATGAAAAACTGTTTTTT
CASRSGTANEKLFF